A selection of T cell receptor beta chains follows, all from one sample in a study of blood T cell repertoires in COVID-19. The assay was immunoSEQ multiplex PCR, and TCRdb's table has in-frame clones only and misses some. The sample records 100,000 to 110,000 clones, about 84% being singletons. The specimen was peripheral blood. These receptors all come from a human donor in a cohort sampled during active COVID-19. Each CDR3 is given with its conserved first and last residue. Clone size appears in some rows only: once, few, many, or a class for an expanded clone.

CASSPRELAGHMNEQFF TRBV18 once
CASSIAQTGLYGYTF TRBV19 NA
CASSKQVSSYEQYF TRBV7-8 NA
CVTGMNTEAFF TRBV7-9 NA
CASSYSRDSYGYTF TRBV6-5 NA
CASSYLGQAREQYF TRBV6-2/TRBV6-3 NA
CASSLGQYYEQYF TRBV7-2 once
CASSLSGLYNSPLHF TRBV5-1 NA
CASTKGAYNEQFF TRBV19 NA
CASSPTSGVKADTQYF TRBV5-4 NA
CASSYIIGPRTSETGELFF TRBV6-2/TRBV6-3 NA
CASSELGGEKLFF TRBV2 NA
CAWSVPFRGTYEQYF TRBV30 NA
CASRGGGGYHEQYF TRBV7-2 NA
CASSLTGNQPQHF TRBV5-6 few
CAWSLAQGNYGYTF TRBV30 NA
CASSLIRTGGTGYEQFF TRBV7-2 NA
CASSLDTGGYTF TRBV7-9 NA
CASSEADNREFNQPQHF TRBV2 few
CASSPVESQETQYF TRBV5-4 NA
CASSFSEGSGETGELFF TRBV27 once
CASSQSGTRGSPLHF TRBV3-1/TRBV3-2 NA
CASSPGRDGDYEQYF TRBV10-2 NA
CASSQYNEQFF TRBV25-1 NA
CASSYGASGRDEQYF TRBV6-2/TRBV6-3 NA
CASSDRGYEQYF TRBV21-1 NA
CASSLQSYEQYF TRBV7-2 NA
CASSPATGYPYEQYF TRBV18 NA
CASSPRLNEQFF TRBV5-6 NA
CSASTSGGWTDTQYF TRBV20-1 NA
CASSYLTRANEQYF TRBV6-2/TRBV6-3 few
CASSQDWGWGQFF TRBV4-3 NA
CASSFGGGRTDAQYF TRBV11-2 NA
CASSYKRVGLGLAVPYEQYF TRBV6-2/TRBV6-3 NA
CASSPSGTGIANYGYTF TRBV28 NA
CASSQESGEWETQYF TRBV3-1/TRBV3-2 NA
CASSRGQGATDTQYF TRBV7-7 NA
CAWSRRQGNYGYTF TRBV30 NA
CASSPFRSYGYTF TRBV12-3/TRBV12-4 NA
CASSLRGLAGDLYEQYF TRBV5-1 NA
CAVSGGTLGNTIYF TRBV30 once
CASGFPGGDQPQHF TRBV6-5 once
CASSLDRAYEQYF TRBV7-9 few
CASSPLAGGWGETQYF TRBV6-2/TRBV6-3 NA
CASSRGLNYGYTF TRBV16 NA
CASSSSGTGGVKLFF TRBV27 NA
CASSPRGVVGELFF TRBV18 NA
CASIKRQGGNEQYF TRBV6-6 NA
CASSLGGGVADTQYF TRBV11-2 NA
CASSVAGSPNEKLFF TRBV9 NA
CASRPQIPNQPQHF TRBV6-5 few
CASSSRQGGQPQHF TRBV7-2 NA
CASRQQGSYGYTF TRBV6-5 NA